This TCR beta chain comes out of a study of T cell responses to AZD1222 COVID-19 vaccine. Study observations and caveats: Only after the peak T cell response were repertoires sampled. Vaccine-associated CD4 TCRs spanned spike, dominant at 160-218 and 743-854. Females outnumbered males among donors, who were mostly white British; clonal diversity was possibly underestimated.

CDR1 is GTSNPN and CDR2 is SVGIG in the germline V gene (reference sequence). This CDR3 region has 10 residues. Trimming removed 5 bases at V and 7 bases at J, with 8 bases between. Repertoires were generated with immunoSEQ multiplex PCR, while TCRdb's copy carries only in-frame clones and drops some. The profile shows over 60,000 clones, roughly 91% of them singletons. Concerning this clone: Antigen specificity is unknown.

The sequencing here drew on peripheral blood, taken on day 0 of AZD1222 vaccination. The chain employs TRBV30 and TRBJ1-1; unclear D gene. The source is an adult in good health. CDR3 in amino acids: CAWGEDEAFF. CDR3 nucleotides: TGTGCCTGGGGGGAGGATGAAGCTTTCTTT.